The present T cell receptor beta chain was sequenced within a study of Graves' ophthalmopathy and Graves' hyperthyroidism. Whole-study results and caveats: Ophthalmopathy was separated from stable hyperthyroidism by a 13-signature model with roughly 91% sensitivity and 81.08% specificity. Clonotypes were expanded in thyroid at above 0.001 frequency, and most also appeared in blood.

This clonotype has at least ten counts. Its specificity is unknown. This CDR3 has 16 residues. CDR1 and CDR2 from the germline V gene are MNHNY and SVGAGI (reference sequence). Trimming shortened V by 0 bases and J by 7 bases, and 18 bases separated the two germline ends. Beta-chain TCR CDR3 regions were amplified from RNA transcripts. RT-PCR with HTBI primers came first, then second-round multiplex PCR. TCRdb reprocessed the multiplex PCR reads with MiXCR, giving one entry per CDR3 protein. The sample contains about 210,000 distinct CDR3 sequences, approximately 29% of which appear only once. Lactation, pregnancy, uncontrolled infections and other autoimmune diseases were all grounds for excluding patients.

This sequence joins TRBV6-6 and TRBJ1-2; D is unclear. Material for sequencing was peripheral blood. The TCR originated in a man aged 45 to 65 with Graves' ophthalmopathy. CDR3 sequence: CASSYSIRVLLSGYTF. In DNA form, the CDR3 reads TGTGCCAGCAGTTACTCGATTCGTGTTCTCCTCTCTGGCTACACCTTC.